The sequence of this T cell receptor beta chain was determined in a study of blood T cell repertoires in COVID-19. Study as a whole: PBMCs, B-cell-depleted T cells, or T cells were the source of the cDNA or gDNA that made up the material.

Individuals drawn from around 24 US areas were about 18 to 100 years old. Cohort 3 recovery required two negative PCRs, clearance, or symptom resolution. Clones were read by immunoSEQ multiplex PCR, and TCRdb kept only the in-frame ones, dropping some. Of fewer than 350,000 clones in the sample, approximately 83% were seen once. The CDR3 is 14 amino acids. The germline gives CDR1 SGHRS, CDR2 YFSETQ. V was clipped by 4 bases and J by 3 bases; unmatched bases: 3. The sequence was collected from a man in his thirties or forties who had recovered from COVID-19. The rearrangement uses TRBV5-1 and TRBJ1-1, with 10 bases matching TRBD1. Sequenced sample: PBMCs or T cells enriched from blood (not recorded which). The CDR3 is CASSGDRGDTEAFF. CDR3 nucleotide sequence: TGCGCCAGCAGCGGGGACAGGGGAGACACTGAAGCTTTCTTT.